The rows below give T cell receptor beta chains drawn from one sample of a study of Ad26.COV2.S vaccination and SARS-CoV-2 variants. Measured with immunoSEQ multiplex PCR; TCRdb has only the in-frame clones, and not every one. The table has 300,000 to 350,000 clones, around 90% seen once. The input for sequencing was peripheral blood, taken in a trial of Ad26.COV2.S vaccine versus placebo. These receptors came from a person between 18 and 59 years old who received the Ad26.COV2.S COVID-19 vaccine or a placebo. CDR3s include the opening cysteine and the closing phenylalanine or tryptophan. Fields, in order: J gene, D gene, V gene, CDR3 length, clone size, CDR3 DNA, CDR3 protein. A D gene is named only where the DNA matches it firmly. Some rows have no size entry. The others give once, few or many, or a class for an expanded clone.

J: TRBJ2-1; D: TRBD2; V: TRBV10-3; length: 16; size: once; DNA: TGTGCCATCAGTGAGTTGGGACTAGCGGGAGCCAATGAGCAGTTCTTC; CDR3: CAISELGLAGANEQFF
J: TRBJ1-2; D: TRBD1; V: TRBV19; length: 14; size: .; DNA: TGTGCCAGTAGTCCGGGACAGAATAACTATGGCTACACCTTC; CDR3: CASSPGQNNYGYTF
J: TRBJ1-3; D: .; V: TRBV9; length: 13; size: once; DNA: TGTGCCAGCTCACGGGGTTCTGGAAACACCATATATTTT; CDR3: CASSRGSGNTIYF
J: TRBJ2-5; D: TRBD2; V: TRBV7-2; length: 16; size: .; DNA: TGTGCCAGCAGCACTCGACTAGCGGGGGGGCTAGAGACCCAGTACTTC; CDR3: CASSTRLAGGLETQYF
J: TRBJ2-7; D: .; V: TRBV7-9; length: 14; size: .; DNA: TGTGCCAGCAGCCGTACCGACGGACTCTACGAGCAGTACTTC; CDR3: CASSRTDGLYEQYF
J: TRBJ1-1; D: TRBD1; V: TRBV5-1; length: 14; size: .; DNA: TGCGCCAGCAGCTTACCACGAGGGACAGGGGAAGCTTTCTTT; CDR3: CASSLPRGTGEAFF
J: TRBJ1-1; D: .; V: TRBV6-4; length: 13; size: .; DNA: TGTGCCAGCAGTGCTGGCGAGAACACTGAAGCTTTCTTT; CDR3: CASSAGENTEAFF
J: TRBJ2-7; D: .; V: TRBV6-5; length: 15; size: .; DNA: TGTGCCAGCAGTTACTCGGGTGGGGTAGCCTACGAGCAGTACTTC; CDR3: CASSYSGGVAYEQYF
J: TRBJ2-1; D: .; V: TRBV7-9; length: 12; size: .; DNA: TGTGCCAGCAGCTTAGTGGGGTCTCGGCAGTTCTTC; CDR3: CASSLVGSRQFF
J: TRBJ1-1; D: .; V: TRBV15; length: 15; size: .; DNA: TGTGCCACCAGCAGAGATTTAGGTAGGTCCACTGAAGCTTTCTTT; CDR3: CATSRDLGRSTEAFF
J: TRBJ2-7; D: .; V: TRBV7-9; length: 13; size: once; DNA: TGTGCCAGCAGGAAGACTAGTGTCCACGAGCAGTACTTC; CDR3: CASRKTSVHEQYF
J: TRBJ2-3; D: TRBD1; V: TRBV7-9; length: 16; size: .; DNA: TGTGCCAGCAGCCGGACAGGGGGCATCCGCACAGATACGCAGTATTTT; CDR3: CASSRTGGIRTDTQYF
J: TRBJ2-5; D: .; V: TRBV7-9; length: 13; size: .; DNA: TGTGCCACCAGTTTAGGAGGTCAAGAGACCCAGTACTTC; CDR3: CATSLGGQETQYF
J: TRBJ2-4; D: .; V: TRBV28; length: 15; size: .; DNA: TGTGCCAGCAGTTTTCCGGGACTAGCCAAAAACATTCAGTACTTC; CDR3: CASSFPGLAKNIQYF
J: TRBJ2-5; D: TRBD1; V: TRBV2; length: 14; size: .; DNA: TGTGCCAGCAGTCTGACAGGGGTCGGGGAGACCCAGTACTTC; CDR3: CASSLTGVGETQYF
J: TRBJ1-2; D: TRBD1; V: TRBV5-1; length: 14; size: .; DNA: TGCGCCAGCAGCATGGGACAGGATGGTCATGGCTACACCTTC; CDR3: CASSMGQDGHGYTF
J: TRBJ2-3; D: TRBD1; V: TRBV30; length: 17; size: .; DNA: TGTGCCTGGAGTGTAGGGGGCCGCCTTTATAGCACAGATACGCAGTATTTT; CDR3: CAWSVGGRLYSTDTQYF
J: TRBJ2-3; D: TRBD2; V: TRBV3-1/TRBV3-2; length: 16; size: .; DNA: TGTGCCAGCAGCCAAACTAGCGGGAGGCGGAGGGATACGCAGTATTTT; CDR3: CASSQTSGRRRDTQYF
J: TRBJ2-2; D: TRBD2; V: TRBV7-9; length: 17; size: .; DNA: TGTGCCAGCAGCTTATTAACTAGCGGTTATAACACCGGGGAGCTGTTTTTT; CDR3: CASSLLTSGYNTGELFF
J: TRBJ2-7; D: .; V: TRBV6-2/TRBV6-3; length: 12; size: .; DNA: TGTGCCAGCAGTTACGGGTCTACCGAGCAGTACTTC; CDR3: CASSYGSTEQYF
J: TRBJ1-5; D: .; V: TRBV3-1/TRBV3-2; length: 12; size: once; DNA: TGTGCCAGCAGCCTTTTCAATCAGCCCCAGCATTTT; CDR3: CASSLFNQPQHF
J: TRBJ1-6; D: .; V: TRBV10-3; length: 14; size: once; DNA: TGTGCCATCAGTGATGCGGGTTATAATTCACCCCTCCACTTT; CDR3: CAISDAGYNSPLHF
J: TRBJ1-3; D: .; V: TRBV5-1; length: 16; size: .; DNA: TGCGCCAGCAGCTTGGAGCTGGGGCACTCTGGAAACACCATATATTTT; CDR3: CASSLELGHSGNTIYF
J: TRBJ1-1; D: .; V: TRBV5-6; length: 13; size: .; DNA: TGTGCCAGCAGCTTGACGAGGGAGGCTGAAGCTTTCTTT; CDR3: CASSLTREAEAFF
J: TRBJ2-3; D: .; V: TRBV10-3; length: 15; size: .; DNA: TGTGCCATCAAGGCACGGGATCTGAGCACAGATACGCAGTATTTT; CDR3: CAIKARDLSTDTQYF
J: TRBJ1-1; D: .; V: TRBV6-2/TRBV6-3; length: 14; size: .; DNA: TGTGCCAGCAGTTACTCGATGATGCAGCCTGAAGCTTTCTTT; CDR3: CASSYSMMQPEAFF
J: TRBJ1-6; D: TRBD1; V: TRBV7-8; length: 15; size: .; DNA: TGTGCCAGCAGCCAACGGACAGGGGAAAATTCACCCCTCCACTTT; CDR3: CASSQRTGENSPLHF
J: TRBJ1-1; D: .; V: TRBV6-2/TRBV6-3; length: 18; size: once; DNA: TGTGCCAGCAGCCCCATAACGAGTCGAATGGGGGCGAACACTGAAGCTTTCTTT; CDR3: CASSPITSRMGANTEAFF